The entry that follows covers one TCR beta chain sequence. Out of over 7.5 ml of fresh peripheral blood came the PBMCs. This entry comes from a study of T cells in Graves' hyperthyroidism and ophthalmopathy. Deletions cut 6 bases from V and 6 bases from J, with 14 bases between. This CDR3 is built from 13 residues. Looked up from germline, CDR1 is MRHNA and CDR2 is SNTAGT. Authors of the study amplified TCR beta CDR3 regions from RNA transcripts. First-round RT-PCR of the TCR CDR3 relied on the HTBI primer set. TCRdb ran MiXCR on the multiplex PCR reads and lists one entry per CDR3 protein. This table holds almost 600,000 distinct CDR3 sequences, 11% to 15% found once.

This rearrangement joins TRBV6-4 to TRBJ1-1, with D maybe TRBD1 (5 bases). The source of this sequence is a woman in her 30s with Graves' hyperthyroidism that later progressed to Graves' ophthalmopathy. Material for sequencing was blood. The CDR3 sequence is CASRDTWMSEAFF. For the CDR3, the DNA is TGTGCCAGCAGGGACACCTGGATGTCTGAAGCTTTCTTT.